The source of this TCR beta chain is a study of vaccination effects on CD4 cells after COVID-19. Study-wide context: Post-vaccine specimens arrived a median 72 days past the second dose.

Under the ViraFEST assay, PBMC were stimulated with viral peptide pools so that antigen-specific CD4+ T cells expanded. Sequencing was performed afterwards. CD4+ T cell isolation took place after about 11 days of culture. Two doses of BNT162b2 or mRNA-1273 vaccine were administered to participants. Nucleocapsid antibodies stayed negative before and after vaccination, showing no earlier SARS-CoV-2 infection. Researchers reported culturing 2 million to 2.5 million PBMC in each well, adding 8 to 10 IU/ml IL-2 and about 10 ug/ml peptides. Trimming took off 0 bases at V and 2 bases at J, with 9 bases between the two ends. The CDR3 sequence is 15 residues long. Germline CDR1 and CDR2: LGHNA and YNFKEQ. As concerns this clone: Its antigen remains unknown.

Clones were sequenced by immunoSEQ multiplex PCR, and TCRdb holds only the in-frame ones, with some missing. The sample has nearly 30,000 clones, roughly 71% seen once. The receptor comes from a human donor who received a COVID-19 vaccine. Source: CD4+ T cells from PBMCs cultured with HCoV-OC43 spike peptides, taken after COVID-19 vaccination. Subset reported: HCoV-OC43 spike overlapping peptide pool stimulation. This rearrangement joins TRBV4-2 to TRBJ2-3; D not certain. The CDR3 loop is CASSQEADDTDTQYF. DNA for the CDR3: TGTGCCAGCAGCCAAGAAGCTGATGACACAGATACGCAGTATTTT.